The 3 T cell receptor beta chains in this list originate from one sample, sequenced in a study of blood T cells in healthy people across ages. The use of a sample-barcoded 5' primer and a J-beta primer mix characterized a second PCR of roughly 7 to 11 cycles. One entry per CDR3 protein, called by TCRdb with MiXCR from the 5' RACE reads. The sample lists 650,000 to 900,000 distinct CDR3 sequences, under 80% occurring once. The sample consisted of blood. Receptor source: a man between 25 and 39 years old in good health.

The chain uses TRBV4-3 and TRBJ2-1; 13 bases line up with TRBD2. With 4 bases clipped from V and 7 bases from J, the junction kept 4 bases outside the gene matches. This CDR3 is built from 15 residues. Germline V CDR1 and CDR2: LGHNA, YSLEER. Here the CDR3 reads CASSLGTSGKNEQFF. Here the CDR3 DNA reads TGCGCCAGCAGCCTAGGGACTAGCGGGAAGAATGAGCAGTTCTTC.

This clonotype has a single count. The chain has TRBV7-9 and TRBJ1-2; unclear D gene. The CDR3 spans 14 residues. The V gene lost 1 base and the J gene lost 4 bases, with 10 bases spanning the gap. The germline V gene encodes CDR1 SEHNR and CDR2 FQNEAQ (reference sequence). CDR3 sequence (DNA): TGTGCCAGCAGCTTAGGTCGAACAGTCTATGGCTACACCTTC. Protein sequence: CASSLGRTVYGYTF.

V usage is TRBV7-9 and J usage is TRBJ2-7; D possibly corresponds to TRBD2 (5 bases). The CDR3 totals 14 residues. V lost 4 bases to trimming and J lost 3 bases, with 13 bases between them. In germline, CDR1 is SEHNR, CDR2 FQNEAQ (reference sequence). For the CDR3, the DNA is TGTGCCAGCAGCTCGACGGCTCGGGGCTACGAGCAGTACTTC. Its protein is CASSSTARGYEQYF.